This passage covers 10 T cell receptor beta chains from one sample sequenced in a study of T cell changes during pregnancy in multiple sclerosis. The method was immunoSEQ multiplex PCR; TCRdb's version includes in-frame clones alone and lacks a portion of them. Altogether over 75,000 clones are present, approximately 92% being singletons, with the ten largest covering about 2.7%. The starting material was peripheral blood, obtained in the first trimester of pregnancy. These receptors all stem from a female donor with multiple sclerosis, enrolled in a pregnancy study.

This chain connects TRBV11-1 to TRBJ2-7; 9 bases are shared with TRBD1. Losses at the gene ends were 4 bases for V and 3 bases for J; bases not matched to a gene: 10. This CDR3 comprises 16 residues. Germline V gene sequence: CDR1 SGHAT, CDR2 FQDESV (reference sequence). For the CDR3, the DNA is TGTGCCAGCAGCTCAAGCCGGGACAGGGTAAACTACGAGCAGTACTTC. Its translation: CASSSSRDRVNYEQYF.

The chain has TRBV28 and TRBJ1-4; possibly TRBD1 for D (6 bases). The V and J ends lost 2 bases and 7 bases respectively, with 8 bases between them. Germline V gene lookup returns CDR1 MDHEN and CDR2 SYDVKM. The CDR3 covers 13 residues. The CDR3 spells CASSLGGVEKLFF. The CDR3 DNA follows: TGTGCCAGCAGTTTAGGGGGCGTTGAAAAACTGTTTTTT.

The CDR3 region is CSVETLGHRAYEQYF. In DNA form, the CDR3 reads TGCAGCGTTGAAACCTTGGGACACAGGGCATACGAGCAGTACTTC. The chain employs TRBV29-1 and TRBJ2-7; maybe TRBD1 (6 bases). Deletions cut 2 bases from V and 4 bases from J, with 18 bases between. Germline CDR1 reads SQVTM; CDR2 reads ANQGSEA. There are 15 residues in the CDR3.

There are a few counts of this clone. The chain is built from TRBV15 and TRBJ2-2, with 7 bases matching TRBD1. V shed 5 bases and J 3 bases; nucleotides not matched to a gene: 6. This CDR3 spans 15 amino acids. The germline gives CDR1 LNHNV, CDR2 YYDKDF (reference sequence). DNA of the CDR3: TGTGCCACCAGCGGAACCAGGGGGTACACCGGGGAGCTGTTTTTT. As protein: CATSGTRGYTGELFF.

This clone has just one count. The chain combines TRBV11-2 with TRBJ2-7; 16 bases line up with TRBD2. The CDR3 sequence is 19 residues long. Germline V lookup: CDR1 SGHAT, CDR2 FQNNGV. The V and J ends lost 2 bases and 4 bases, in that order; junction bases with no gene match: 11. In nucleotides, the CDR3 is TGTGCCAGCAGCTTAAGGGCCGGGACTAGCGGGAGGGTCCAATACGAGCAGTACTTC. Its translation: CASSLRAGTSGRVQYEQYF.

This chain joins TRBV29-1 and TRBJ2-5; the match to TRBD2 covers 13 bases. V dropped 4 bases and J dropped 10; count of bases not matched to a gene: 3. Germline values: CDR1 SQVTM, CDR2 ANQGSEA. The CDR3 is made up of 12 amino acids. The CDR3 DNA reads TGCAGCGTTGGACTAGCGGGAGGCAACCAGTACTTC. Translation gives CSVGLAGGNQYF. Full variable domain (remainder filled in from reference TRBV29-1 and TRBJ2-5): SAVISQKPSRDICQRGTSLTIQCQVDSQVTMMFWYRQQPGQSLTLIATANQGSEATYESGFVIDKFPISRPNLTFSTLTVSNMSPEDSSIYLCSVGLAGGNQYFGPGTRLLVL.

The J gene is TRBJ2-3, the V gene TRBV5-1; 12 bases fit TRBD1. The trim removed 3 bases at V and 11 bases at J, leaving 10 bases unmatched. CDR3 size: 15 residues. Per the germline V gene, CDR1 is SGHRS and CDR2 is YFSETQ. As DNA, the CDR3 is TGCGCCAGCAGCTCCGGGACAGGGGGCCAATTGAAGCAGTATTTT. Protein: CASSSGTGGQLKQYF.

This rearrangement joins TRBV12-2 to TRBJ2-7; the D call in the table, TRBD2, was not verified against the DNA. TRBV12-2 is designated a pseudogene. The CDR3 is 15 residues long. CDR3 loop: CASRLTSGICYEQYF. CDR3 sequence (DNA): TGTGCAAGTCGCTTAACTAGCGGGATTTGCTACGAGCAGTACTTC.

The chain employs TRBV20-1 and TRBJ2-1; no clear D. Looked up from germline, CDR1 is DFQATT and CDR2 is SNEGSKA (reference sequence). The CDR3 contains 10 residues. Deletions cut 6 bases from V and 12 bases from J, with 12 bases between. CDR3 nucleotide sequence: TGCAGTGCCGTAGCATTCTGGCAGTTCTTC. This translates into CSAVAFWQFF.

The sample holds one count of this clone. The chain recombines TRBV5-5 with TRBJ2-2, with D uncertain. V dropped 3 bases and J dropped 4 bases, with 7 bases sitting between them. This CDR3 spans 13 amino acids. The germline V gene has CDR1 SGHKS and CDR2 YYEKEE (reference sequence). CDR3 in DNA: TGTGCCAGCAGCTCCGGTTTCACCGGGGAGCTGTTTTTT. Translation gives CASSSGFTGELFF.